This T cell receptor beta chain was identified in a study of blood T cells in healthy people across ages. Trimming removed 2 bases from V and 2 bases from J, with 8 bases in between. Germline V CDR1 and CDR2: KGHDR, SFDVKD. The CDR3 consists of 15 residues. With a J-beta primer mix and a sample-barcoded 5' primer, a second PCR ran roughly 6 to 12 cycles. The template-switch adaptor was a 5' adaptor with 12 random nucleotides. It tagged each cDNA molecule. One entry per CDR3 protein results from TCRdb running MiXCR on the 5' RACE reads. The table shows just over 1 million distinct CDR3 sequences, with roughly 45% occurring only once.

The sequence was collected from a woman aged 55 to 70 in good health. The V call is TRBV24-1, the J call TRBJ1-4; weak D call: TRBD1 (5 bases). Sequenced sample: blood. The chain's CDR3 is CATSDSGLTNEKLFF. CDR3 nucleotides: TGTGCCACCAGTGATTCGGGACTGACTAATGAAAAACTGTTTTTT.